These 18 T cell receptor beta chains were all obtained from the same sample, sequenced in a study of blood T cell repertoires in COVID-19. The protocol was immunoSEQ multiplex PCR, while the TCRdb copy is restricted to in-frame clones and leaves out a portion. The sample contains about 140,000 clones, 80% to 90% of which appear only once. The sequenced material came from peripheral blood. Receptor source: a man aged 55 to 69 with active or convalescent COVID-19.

V gene TRBV9 combines with J gene TRBJ2-1; TRBD1 aligns across 8 bases. Germline V gene sequence: CDR1 SGDLS, CDR2 YYNGEE. The CDR3 runs to 13 residues. With V trimmed by 1 base and J by 12 bases, 6 bases remained unmatched. The CDR3 bases are TGTGCCAGCAGCGTAAAGGACAGGGTATCGCAGTTCTTC. Translated: CASSVKDRVSQFF.

V and J are TRBV18 and TRBJ1-5, with D tentatively TRBD1 (5 bases). The CDR3 is 15 amino acids. V was shortened by 1 base and J by 0 bases, with 7 bases between the two germline ends. Looked up from germline, CDR1 is KGHSH and CDR2 is LQKENI. The CDR3 here is CASSPLDSSNQPQHF. The CDR3 DNA reads as TGTGCCAGCTCACCACTAGACAGTAGCAATCAGCCCCAGCATTTT.

The V call is TRBV6-5, the J call TRBJ2-1, with D maybe TRBD2 (5 bases). The CDR3 runs 12 residues. Germline V gene sequence: CDR1 MNHEY, CDR2 SVGAGI. The ends were cut back, 2 bases at V and 6 bases at J, with 5 bases in the middle. The CDR3 DNA is TGTGCCAGCAGTTACGAGGGCAATGAGCAGTTCTTC. Amino acid sequence: CASSYEGNEQFF.

J is TRBJ2-7 and V is TRBV14, with D possibly TRBD2 on 6 matching bases. Germline V lookup: CDR1 SGHDN, CDR2 FVKESK. The CDR3 length is 15 residues. Between the trimmed V and J ends, which lost 2 bases and 7 bases, there was a span of 18 bases. CDR3 residues: CASSQQLGLLEEQYF. CDR3 DNA: TGTGCCAGCAGCCAACAATTAGGACTACTCGAAGAGCAGTACTTC.

The chain is built from TRBV5-5 and TRBJ2-3; 8 bases map to TRBD1. The length of the CDR3 is 14 residues. Germline V gene data show CDR1 as SGHKS and CDR2 as YYEKEE (reference sequence). The V and J ends lost 3 bases and 2 bases, in that order; junction bases with no gene match: 2. CDR3 region: CASSSGQVTDTQYF. CDR3 bases: TGTGCCAGCAGCTCGGGACAGGTCACAGATACGCAGTATTTT.

This clone was seen once. This chain links TRBV28 with TRBJ2-7; 12 nucleotides agree with TRBD1. The length of the CDR3 is 16 residues. V lost 6 bases and J lost 3; bases outside the gene matches: 9. Germline V lookup: CDR1 MDHEN, CDR2 SYDVKM. The CDR3 spells CASSPGTGGLIYEQYF. The CDR3 DNA is TGTGCCAGCAGCCCCGGGACAGGGGGCTTGATCTACGAGCAGTACTTC.

J is TRBJ2-7 and V is TRBV9; possibly TRBD1 for D (5 bases). Trimming took 0 bases from V and 3 from J, leaving 13 bases between them. The CDR3 totals 15 residues. In germline, CDR1 is SGDLS, CDR2 YYNGEE. The CDR3 is CASSVGGTGDYEQYF. The CDR3 DNA is TGTGCCAGCAGCGTAGGGGGAACAGGTGACTACGAGCAGTACTTC.

The J gene is TRBJ2-1, the V gene TRBV24-1, with D possibly TRBD2 on 5 matching bases. Germline lookup yields CDR1 KGHDR and CDR2 SFDVKD. The CDR3 runs 14 residues. Trimming shortened V by 2 bases and J by 10 bases, and 14 bases separated the two germline ends. In DNA, the CDR3 is TGTGCCACCAGTGATTACGGACCGGAGGAAGAGCAGTTCTTC. Encoded protein: CATSDYGPEEEQFF.

In this sample, this clone turned up once. V gene TRBV4-3 combines with J gene TRBJ2-3, with 8 bases aligning to TRBD2. Germline lookup yields CDR1 LGHNA and CDR2 YSLEER. The CDR3 covers 17 residues. V trimming: 0 bases; J trimming: 2 bases; junction bases outside the gene matches: 7. In nucleotides, the CDR3 is TGCGCCAGCAGCCAAGAGTTGGGGCGGGAGGCCACAGATACGCAGTATTTT. Translated: CASSQELGREATDTQYF.

This clone occurred a few times. The chain is built from TRBV7-9 and TRBJ1-5, with D possibly being TRBD1 (5 bases). V lost 8 bases to trimming and J lost 10 bases, with 18 bases between them. This CDR3 has 13 residues. Germline CDR1 SEHNR, CDR2 FQNEAQ (reference sequence). CDR3 loop: CASATAQGSPQHF. In DNA, the CDR3 is TGTGCCAGCGCCACAGCGCAGGGCAGTCCCCAGCATTTT.

V gene TRBV28 combines with J gene TRBJ2-6; the D gene is possibly TRBD2 (6 bases). From germline, CDR1 is MDHEN and CDR2 SYDVKM. The CDR3 totals 16 residues. V lost 10 bases and J 0 bases, leaving 16 bases between the germline ends. The CDR3 protein is CATRDLQDSGANVLTF. The CDR3 bases are TGTGCCACCCGGGACTTACAAGACTCTGGGGCCAACGTCCTGACTTTC. The whole variable domain, remainder taken from reference TRBV28 and TRBJ2-6, is DVKVTQSSRYLVKRTGEKVFLECVQDMDHENMFWYRQDPGLGLRLIYFSYDVKMKEKGDIPEGYSVSREKKERFSLILESASTNQTSMYLCATRDLQDSGANVLTFGAGSRLTVL.

This clone turned up a few times. The CDR3 DNA reads as TGCAGCGCCGAGACAGGGGAGGACTATGGCTACACCTTC. Protein product: CSAETGEDYGYTF. The chain recombines TRBV29-1 with TRBJ1-2, with TRBD1 matching 8 bases. Germline CDR1 is SQVTM and CDR2 is ANQGSEA. CDR3 size: 13 residues. V lost 7 bases and J lost 3; bases outside the gene matches: 7. The full variable domain, rest sourced from reference TRBV29-1 and TRBJ1-2, is SAVISQKPSRDICQRGTSLTIQCQVDSQVTMMFWYRQQPGQSLTLIATANQGSEATYESGFVIDKFPISRPNLTFSTLTVSNMSPEDSSIYLCSAETGEDYGYTFGSGTRLTVV.

The chain recombines TRBV5-4 with TRBJ2-1; maybe TRBD2 (7 bases). The CDR3 spans 15 residues. The V and J ends lost 5 bases and 5 bases respectively, with 17 bases between them. Germline V gene data show CDR1 as SGHNT and CDR2 as YYREEE (reference sequence). The CDR3 nucleotides read TGTGCCAGCAGACCTCAGAGGGGGAGGGACAATGAGCAGTTCTTC. It encodes CASRPQRGRDNEQFF.

The rearrangement links TRBV7-9 to TRBJ2-3; D uncertain. CDR1 and CDR2 (germline): SEHNR, FQNEAQ (reference sequence). CDR3 length equals 14 residues. V was pared by 2 bases and J by 2 bases, with 8 bases between. The CDR3 protein is CASSLRVDTDTQYF. The CDR3 DNA sequence: TGTGCCAGCAGCTTACGGGTAGACACAGATACGCAGTATTTT.

The J gene is TRBJ1-5, the V gene TRBV10-1; 11 nucleotides align to TRBD1. Germline lookup yields CDR1 WNHNN and CDR2 SYGVQD (reference sequence). This CDR3 contains 18 residues. V was pared by 5 bases and J by 1 base, with 10 bases of the junction left unmatched. CDR3 nucleotide sequence: TGCGCCAGCAGTAAGGACAGGGGGCTTGAACTAAGCAATCAGCCCCAGCATTTT. Translation: CASSKDRGLELSNQPQHF.

The DNA of the CDR3 is TGCGCCAGCAGCCAAGTCTCCCCAGGTGACAGTTATAATGAAAAACTGTTTTTT. Its protein product is CASSQVSPGDSYNEKLFF. The J gene is TRBJ1-4, the V gene TRBV4-1; D is possibly TRBD1 (5 bases). The germline CDR1 and CDR2 sequences are MGHRA and YSYEKL. V was pared by 1 base and J by 4 bases, with 19 bases between. The CDR3 covers 18 residues.

V gene TRBV27 combines with J gene TRBJ1-5; 7 nucleotides align to TRBD1. This CDR3 is 13 amino acids long. Losses at the gene ends were 7 bases for V and 3 bases for J; bases not matched to a gene: 3. Germline-derived CDR1 and CDR2 are MNHEY and SMNVEV (reference sequence). The CDR3 DNA reads TGTGCCAGCAAACAGGGGAACAATCAGCCCCAGCATTTT. Protein product: CASKQGNNQPQHF.

The gene calls are TRBV12-5 and TRBJ1-6, with TRBD1 as a possible D gene (6 bases). The CDR3 runs 13 residues. The V end was cut by 9 bases, the J end by 3 bases, with 9 bases between. Germline-derived CDR1 and CDR2 are LGHNT and FRNRAP. The DNA of the CDR3 is TGTGCTAGAACAGGGTTCTATAATTCACCCCTCCACTTT. It translates to CARTGFYNSPLHF.